The T cell receptor (beta chain) described here comes from a study of low-dose radiotherapy and immunotherapy resistance in tumors. In the study overall: Members of Cohort 1 were treated with 0.5 Gy per fraction every 2 weeks. The prescribed total PTV dose was 6.5 Gy. Aspirin 300 mg, taken orally and daily, was given to patients for four cycles from cycle 1 day 1.

TRAV and TRBV primers primed cDNA for both TCRalpha and TCRbeta. The authors amplified TCRs for roughly 20 PCR cycles with a constant-region primer and a V-primer adapter. mRNA, once isolated, was amplified by in vitro transcription. TCRdb independently ran MiXCR on the reads; one entry per CDR3 protein. Of tens of thousands of distinct CDR3 sequences listed, about 19% were seen once; the top ten hold roughly 6%. Germline V gives CDR1 MNHGY, CDR2 SAAAGT. This CDR3 is built from 16 residues. J was trimmed by 4 bases and V by 1 base; bases with no gene match: 6. Time point: before trial treatment. Donors were given nivolumab, ipilimumab, aspirin, low-dose cyclophosphamide and low-dose radiotherapy.

The material was PBMCs, obtained before treatment. The TCR sequence derives from a male donor with prostate cancer. The rearrangement links TRBV6-8 to TRBJ2-7; 11 positions agree with TRBD1. DNA for the CDR3: TGTGCCAGCAGTTACTGGACCGGGACAGGGGGTTACGAGCAGTACTTC. Amino acids: CASSYWTGTGGYEQYF.